Sequencing of this T cell receptor (beta chain) was carried out in a study of blood T cells in healthy people across ages. Overall study findings and caveats: TCR beta diversity per million T cells fell roughly linearly with age. Donors of long life had a larger count of naive CD4+ cells and greater diversity than aged donors.

A second about 7 to 12 cycle PCR used barcoded and J-beta primers. TCRdb re-called the 5' RACE reads with MiXCR, one entry per CDR3 protein. The sample lists fewer than 900,000 distinct CDR3 sequences, around 49% seen once, with roughly 30% in the top ten. From germline, CDR1 is DFQATT and CDR2 SNEGSKA (reference sequence). The CDR3 length is 14 residues. V shed 8 bases and J shed 3 bases, with 19 bases lying between them. Notes on this clonotype: Its matching antigen is unknown.

The TCR was taken from a woman aged 60-75 years in good health. The V call is TRBV20-1, the J call TRBJ1-2, with D maybe TRBD1 (6 bases). The specimen sequenced was blood. Here the CDR3 DNA reads TGCAGTACCACGATCAGGGGCCTTTACTATGGCTACACCTTC. This translates into CSTTIRGLYYGYTF.